The sample holds one count of the clone carrying this TCR beta chain. The entry originates in a study of blood T cell repertoires in COVID-19. J was trimmed by 0 bases and V by 5 bases; bases with no gene match: 5. Germline V gene data show CDR1 as MNHNY and CDR2 as SVGAGI (reference sequence). The CDR3 covers 17 residues. Repertoires were generated with immunoSEQ multiplex PCR, while TCRdb's copy carries only in-frame clones and drops some. The sample lists about 230,000 clones, 86% seen once, with around 10% in the top ten. The receptor was isolated from a man aged 50 or older with COVID-19, enrolled during active disease. The sample taken for sequencing was peripheral blood. The rearrangement links TRBV6-6 to TRBJ2-1, with TRBD2 matching over 12 bases. The CDR3 spells CASSQRLAGASYNEQFF. In DNA form, the CDR3 reads TGTGCCAGCAGTCAGAGACTAGCGGGGGCCTCCTACAATGAGCAGTTCTTC.